This T cell receptor (beta chain) was recovered during a study of blood T cell repertoires in COVID-19. Study-wide context: Some COVID-19 samples were acute and others convalescent; all came from the United States, Italy and Spain. Sources were T cells, B-cell-depleted T cells, or PBMCs; the material itself was cDNA or gDNA.

Original analysis: The assay estimated nucleated cells by amplifying reference gene primers. Clones were read by immunoSEQ multiplex PCR, and TCRdb kept only the in-frame ones, dropping some. That table gives V, J and clone size, and the DNA gave D and trimming. This sample has 100,000 to 140,000 clones, with less than 90% found just once. This CDR3 contains 14 residues. Trimming removed 3 bases from V and 7 bases from J; junction bases left unmatched: 3. The germline gives CDR1 KGHSH, CDR2 LQKENI. The sequencing sample was made of peripheral blood. This rearrangement joins TRBV18 to TRBJ1-6, with 7 bases aligning to TRBD1. This clonotype was obtained from a human donor in a cohort sampled during active COVID-19. The CDR3 DNA sequence: TGTGCCAGCTCACCTGGGACAGAGAATTCACCCCTCCACTTT. Protein: CASSPGTENSPLHF.